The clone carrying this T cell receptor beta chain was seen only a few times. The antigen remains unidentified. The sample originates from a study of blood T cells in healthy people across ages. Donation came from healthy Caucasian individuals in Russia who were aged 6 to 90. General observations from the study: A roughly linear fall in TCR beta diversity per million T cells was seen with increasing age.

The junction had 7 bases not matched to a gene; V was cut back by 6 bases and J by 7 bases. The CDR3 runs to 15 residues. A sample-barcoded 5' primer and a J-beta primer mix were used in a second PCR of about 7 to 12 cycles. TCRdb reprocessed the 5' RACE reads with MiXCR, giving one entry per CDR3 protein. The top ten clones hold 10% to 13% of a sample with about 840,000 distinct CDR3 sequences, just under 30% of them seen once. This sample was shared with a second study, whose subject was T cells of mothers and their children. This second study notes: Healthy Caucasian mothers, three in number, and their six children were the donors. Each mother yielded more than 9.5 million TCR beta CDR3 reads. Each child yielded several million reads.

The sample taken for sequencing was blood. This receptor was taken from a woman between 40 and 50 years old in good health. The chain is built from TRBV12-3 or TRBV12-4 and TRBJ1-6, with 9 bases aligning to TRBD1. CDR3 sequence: CASREPGQGNSPLHF. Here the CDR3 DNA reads TGTGCCAGCAGGGAACCGGGACAGGGAAATTCACCCCTCCACTTT.